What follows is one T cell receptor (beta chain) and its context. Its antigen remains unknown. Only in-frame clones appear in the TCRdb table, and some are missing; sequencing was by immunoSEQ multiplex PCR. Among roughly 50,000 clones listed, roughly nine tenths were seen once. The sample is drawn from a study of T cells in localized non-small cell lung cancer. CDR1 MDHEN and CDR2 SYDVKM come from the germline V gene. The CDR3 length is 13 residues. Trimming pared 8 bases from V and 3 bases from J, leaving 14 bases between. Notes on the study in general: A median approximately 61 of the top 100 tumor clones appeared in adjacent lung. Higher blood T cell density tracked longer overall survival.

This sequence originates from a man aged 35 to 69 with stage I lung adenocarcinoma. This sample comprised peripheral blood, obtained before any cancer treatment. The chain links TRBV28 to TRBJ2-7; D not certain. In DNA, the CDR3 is TGTGCCAGCCTAGGGCAGCCGAACTACGAGCAGTACTTC. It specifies CASLGQPNYEQYF. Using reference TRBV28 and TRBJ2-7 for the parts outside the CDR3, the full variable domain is DVKVTQSSRYLVKRTGEKVFLECVQDMDHENMFWYRQDPGLGLRLIYFSYDVKMKEKGDIPEGYSVSREKKERFSLILESASTNQTSMYLCASLGQPNYEQYFGPGTRLTVT.